Presented here are 12 T cell receptor beta chains from one specimen sequenced in a study of cytomegalovirus exposure and HLA in healthy donors. This PCR relied on a set of 60 Vbeta primers and 13 Jbeta primers. The method was immunoSEQ multiplex PCR; TCRdb's version includes in-frame clones alone and lacks a portion of them. The sample carries approximately 150,000 clones, around 77% recorded once. Sample: PBMCs. These receptors all stem from a woman younger than 45 in good health and CMV-seronegative.

The CDR3 is CASSALGQGKGEQYF. For the CDR3, the DNA is TGTGCCAGTAGTGCCCTGGGACAGGGAAAGGGGGAGCAGTACTTC. The V and J genes are TRBV19 and TRBJ2-7, with 9 nucleotides matching TRBD1. V trimming: 5 bases; J trimming: 7 bases; junction bases outside the gene matches: 12. This CDR3 is 15 amino acids long. Germline V CDR1 and CDR2: LNHDA, SQIVND (reference sequence). Using reference TRBV19 and TRBJ2-7 for the parts outside the CDR3, the full variable domain is DGGITQSPKYLFRKEGQNVTLSCEQNLNHDAMYWYRQDPGQGLRLIYYSQIVNDFQKGDIAEGYSVSREKKESFPLTVTSAQKNPTAFYLCASSALGQGKGEQYFGPGTRLTVT.

This clone was detected only a few times. The rearrangement joins TRBV6-6 to TRBJ2-1; D is possibly TRBD2 (6 bases). This CDR3 has 15 residues. V gave up 2 bases and J gave up 9 bases, with 17 bases separating them. CDR1 MNHNY and CDR2 SVGAGI come from the germline V gene (reference sequence). This CDR3 is CASSYPAEVGGEQFF. CDR3 nucleotides: TGTGCCAGCAGTTACCCCGCCGAGGTCGGGGGTGAGCAGTTCTTC.

The V and J genes are TRBV6-5 and TRBJ2-1; 7 bases align to TRBD2. With V trimmed by 0 bases and J by 7 bases, 6 bases remained unmatched. In germline, CDR1 is MNHEY, CDR2 SVGAGI. The CDR3 is 15 residues long. In DNA form, the CDR3 reads TGTGCCAGCAGTTACTCACCGGGAGGTTGGAATGAGCAGTTCTTC. This gives the protein CASSYSPGGWNEQFF.

The J gene is TRBJ1-5, the V gene TRBV19, with D possibly matching TRBD1 (6 bases). Germline values: CDR1 LNHDA, CDR2 SQIVND (reference sequence). V was trimmed by 3 bases and J by 3 bases, leaving 9 bases between them. This CDR3 has 14 residues. CDR3 in DNA: TGTGCCAGTAGTATTTGGGACATCAATCAGCCCCAGCATTTT. Translated: CASSIWDINQPQHF.

This chain links TRBV6-5 with TRBJ1-2; D is unresolved. This CDR3 has 13 amino acids. V was cut by 8 bases and J by 7 bases, with 17 bases left in between. Per the germline V gene, CDR1 is MNHEY and CDR2 is SVGAGI. This CDR3 reads CASLAGPLRGYTF. Written as DNA, the CDR3 is TGTGCCAGCCTAGCCGGACCTCTCCGTGGCTACACCTTC.

This clone occurred once. V usage is TRBV6-6 and J usage is TRBJ1-2, with D tentatively TRBD1 (5 bases). The germline CDR1 and CDR2 sequences are MNHNY and SVGAGI (reference sequence). CDR3 length: 15 amino acids. Trimming pared 4 bases from V and 3 bases from J, leaving 15 bases between. The CDR3 spells CASSSAAGVYYGYTF. The CDR3 DNA reads as TGTGCCAGCAGTTCCGCGGCGGGGGTCTACTATGGCTACACCTTC.

This clone showed up just a few times. This rearrangement joins TRBV10-3 to TRBJ2-3; 11 bases match TRBD2. There are 16 residues in the CDR3. The germline gives CDR1 ENHRY, CDR2 SYGVKD. V shed 6 bases and J 8 bases; nucleotides not matched to a gene: 13. The CDR3 protein is CAISFALSGGAATQYF. DNA of the CDR3: TGTGCCATCAGCTTCGCCCTTAGCGGGGGGGCAGCTACGCAGTATTTT.

This clone has a single count. The chain combines TRBV5-1 with TRBJ2-5; maybe TRBD2 (5 bases). The DNA end is more similar to TRBJ2-7, so the J call may be wrong. There are 15 residues in the CDR3. The germline V gene has CDR1 SGHRS and CDR2 YFSETQ. Here the CDR3 reads CASSGLGGPTYEQYF. The CDR3 DNA is TGCGCCAGCAGCGGGCTAGGAGGTCCGACCTACGAGCAGTACTTC.

The chain links TRBV30 to TRBJ2-2; perhaps TRBD2 as D (6 bases). CDR3 length equals 14 residues. V gave up 4 bases and J gave up 0 bases, with 9 bases separating them. CDR1 is GTSNPN, CDR2 SVGIG, per germline (reference sequence). CDR3 sequence reads: CAWKLAPNTGELFF. The DNA for the CDR3 is TGTGCCTGGAAACTAGCCCCGAACACCGGGGAGCTGTTTTTT.

The V and J genes are TRBV6-6 and TRBJ1-2, with D tentatively TRBD1 (5 bases). V was pared by 2 bases and J by 4 bases, with 14 bases between. Germline loops: CDR1 MNHNY, CDR2 SVGAGI (reference sequence). The CDR3 spans 15 residues. The CDR3 reads CASSYRVTDSYGYTF. The CDR3 coding sequence is TGTGCCAGCAGTTACAGGGTGACAGATTCCTATGGCTACACCTTC.

The V and J genes are TRBV6-5 and TRBJ1-3; 8 bases are a match to TRBD1. J lost 4 bases, V lost 2 bases, and 7 bases had no gene match. CDR1 and CDR2 from the germline V gene are MNHEY and SVGAGI. CDR3 length equals 16 residues. The CDR3 region is CASSYLATGVGNTIYF. The CDR3 nucleotides read TGTGCCAGCAGTTACCTTGCGACAGGGGTGGGAAACACCATATATTTT.

The chain links TRBV19 to TRBJ2-3, with 9 bases that match TRBD2. In germline, CDR1 is LNHDA, CDR2 SQIVND (reference sequence). This CDR3 has 17 amino acids. With 7 bases clipped from V and 5 bases from J, the junction kept 16 bases outside the gene matches. The CDR3 coding sequence is TGTGCCAGTACCCCCGTGGGCCTAGCGGGATATAAAGATACGCAGTATTTT. Translated: CASTPVGLAGYKDTQYF.